Following are 20 T cell receptor beta chains from one sample sequenced in a study of Tregs in tolerant kidney transplant recipients. Their antigens remain unidentified. CFSE-labeled recipient PBMCs were cultured 6 days with irradiated graft donor PBMCs, then FACS-sorted. Sequenced by immunoSEQ multiplex PCR; TCRdb stores in-frame clones only, minus some. Listed are roughly 980 clones; about a sixth falls within the top ten. This sample comprised CD4+ T cells from blood cultured with allogeneic cells, obtained before the transplant. The receptors originated from a human patient who received a combined kidney and bone marrow transplant.

Of note for this clone: The DNA ends 3 residues before the CDR3 does, and the rest of the CDR3 is filled in from the germline J gene. V gene TRBV3-1 (or the pseudogene TRBV3-2) combines with J gene TRBJ2-7; 12 bases are shared with TRBD2. V shed 0 bases and J 2 bases; nucleotides not matched to a gene: 11. CDR1 is LGHDT, CDR2 YNNKEL, per germline (reference sequence). The length of the CDR3 is 19 residues. The covered CDR3 bases are TGTGCCAGCAGCCAAGAAACTAGCGGGGGGCCTCTCCACCCCTACGAG. This sequence encodes CASSQETSGGPLHPYE. The full CDR3 is CASSQETSGGPLHPYEQYF.

This clone is called medium-sized based on its frequency. The CDR3 end is not reached by the read, which stops 3 residues before it; the germline J gene fills it in. J is TRBJ1-4 and V is TRBV7-9; 7 nucleotides line up with TRBD1. Trimming at V came to 5 bases and at J to 7 bases, leaving 4 bases not matched to a gene. The germline CDR1 and CDR2 sequences are SEHNR and FQNEAQ (reference sequence). CDR3 size: 13 residues. The DNA read from the CDR3 is TGTGCCAGCAGCAGGGGGCAGATTGAAAAA. Translating it yields CASSRGQIEK. The full CDR3 reads CASSRGQIEKLFF.

On this clone itself: The sequenced fragment ends 3 residues before the CDR3 boundary, so the rest is inferred from the germline J gene. V gene TRBV10-2 combines with J gene TRBJ1-5; 9 nucleotides agree with TRBD1. CDR1 and CDR2 (germline): WSHSY, SAAADI. The CDR3 has 14 residues. The V segment lost 7 bases and the J segment 7 bases; nucleotides outside the gene matches: 8. The CDR3 bases that were read are TGCGCCAGCACCGAGACAGGGGGTGGCCAGCCC. Its protein is CASTETGGGQP. The CDR3 in its entirety is CASTETGGGQPQHF.

In terms of frequency, this clone is medium-sized. The CDR3 extends 3 residues past the end of the read, so its final part is completed from the germline J gene. The rearrangement joins TRBV14 to TRBJ2-3; possible D gene TRBD2, 5 bases. Germline CDR1 SGHDN, CDR2 FVKESK. Trimming shortened V by 4 bases and J by 6 bases, and 14 bases separated the two germline ends. This CDR3 contains 14 residues. CDR3 bases read: TGTGCCAGCAGCCGACGGGGAGTTAGCGATACG. It codes for CASSRRGVSDT. The entire CDR3 reads CASSRRGVSDTQYF.

In terms of frequency, this clone is medium-sized. The CDR3 goes on 3 residues after the read ends, and that part is filled in from the germline J gene. The chain recombines TRBV5-1 with TRBJ2-4; 8 bases map to TRBD2. The CDR3 spans 13 residues. V shed 4 bases and J 8 bases; nucleotides not matched to a gene: 5. The germline V gene encodes CDR1 SGHRS and CDR2 YFSETQ. CDR3 bases read: TGCGCCAGCAGCCTAACTAGCGGTGACATT. Residues: CASSLTSGDI. The whole CDR3 reads CASSLTSGDIQYF.

To note about this clone: The read falls 3 residues short of the CDR3 end, and the missing part is taken from the germline J gene. The V call is TRBV12-3 or TRBV12-4, the J call TRBJ2-7; TRBD2 agrees at 9 bases. V was clipped by 6 bases and J by 1 base; unmatched bases: 10. The CDR3 consists of 16 residues. CDR3 bases read: TGTGCCAGCAGCCGAAGACTAGCGGTGCGATCCTACGAG. As protein: CASSRRLAVRSYE. The whole CDR3 is CASSRRLAVRSYEQYF.

This clone is classed as medium-sized by frequency. The CDR3 goes on 3 residues after the read ends, and that part is filled in from the germline J gene. The V gene is TRBV18, the J gene TRBJ1-1; D gene ambiguous. Per the germline V gene, CDR1 is KGHSH and CDR2 is LQKENI. This CDR3 comprises 14 residues. Trimming shortened V by 3 bases and J by 3 bases, and 11 bases separated the two germline ends. The chain's CDR3 is CASSPYSGDTEAFF. CDR3 DNA, as far as it was read: TGTGCCAGCTCACCTTATAGCGGGGACACTGAA.

Frequency places this clone as medium-sized. Sequencing ends 3 residues short of the CDR3 end; the germline J gene provides the rest. The chain carries TRBV5-1 and TRBJ2-5; 10 bases agree with TRBD1. Trimming removed 3 bases from V and 0 bases from J; junction bases left unmatched: 5. This CDR3 is 16 amino acids long. The germline V gene encodes CDR1 SGHRS and CDR2 YFSETQ. CDR3 DNA, as far as it was read: TGCGCCAGCAGCTCTCCGGGACAGGGGTACCAAGAGACC. The encoded protein is CASSSPGQGYQET. The CDR3 as a whole reads CASSSPGQGYQETQYF.

Concerning this clone itself: Coverage ceases 3 residues before the CDR3 finishes, and the germline J gene fills in the end. This chain connects TRBV12-3 or TRBV12-4 to TRBJ1-6; D call uncertain. The CDR3 contains 13 residues. V lost 6 bases to trimming and J lost 9 bases, with 12 bases between them. The covered CDR3 bases are TGTGCCAGCAGACTGGACTGGGGTTCACCC. As protein: CASRLDWGSP. The full CDR3 protein is CASRLDWGSPLHF.

By frequency, this clone registers medium-sized (0.01 to 0.1%). The CDR3 end falls 3 residues outside the read, so it is completed with the germline J gene. V and J are TRBV2 and TRBJ1-4, with 9 bases fitting TRBD1. The V gene end was trimmed by 6 bases and the J gene end by 3 bases; junction bases not matched to a gene: 2. Germline V CDR1 and CDR2: SNHLY, FYNNEI. The CDR3 spans 14 residues. The CDR3 loop reads CASRYRGPNEKLFF. CDR3 bases read: TGTGCCAGCAGGTACAGGGGGCCTAATGAAAAA.

This clone registers medium-sized (0.01 to 0.1%) by frequency. The sequenced fragment ends 3 residues before the CDR3 boundary, so the rest is inferred from the germline J gene. The V and J genes are TRBV2 and TRBJ1-2, with no clear D. The CDR3 length is 14 residues. Germline V lookup: CDR1 SNHLY, CDR2 FYNNEI. V lost 2 bases and J 3 bases, leaving 10 bases between the germline ends. The CDR3 sequence is CASSEQSGHYGYTF. CDR3 DNA (partial): TGTGCCAGCAGTGAACAGTCAGGCCACTATGGC.

In terms of frequency, this clone is medium-sized (0.01 to 0.1%). The read stops 3 residues short of the end of the CDR3; the missing end is completed from the germline J gene. This chain uses TRBV5-6 with TRBJ2-5; D is possibly TRBD1 (6 bases). CDR1 SGHDT and CDR2 YYEEEE come from the germline V gene. This CDR3 is 14 amino acids long. Trimming left V 4 bases short and J 5 bases short, with 15 bases between. Partial CDR3 DNA: TGTGCCAGCAGCGGGACACTCCGAGGGGAGACC. Translated: CASSGTLRGET. The entire CDR3 is CASSGTLRGETQYF.

This clone is identified as medium-sized from frequency. The read terminates 3 residues ahead of where the CDR3 ends, so the germline J gene completes it. This chain links TRBV20-1 with TRBJ2-7, with D perhaps assigned TRBD1 or TRBD2 (5 bases each). Looked up from germline, CDR1 is DFQATT and CDR2 is SNEGSKA (reference sequence). The V end was cut by 0 bases, the J end by 6 bases, with 9 bases between. The CDR3 spans 12 residues. The sequenced part of the CDR3 DNA is TGCAGTGCTAGAGAAAGAGGGGCCGAG. It codes for CSARERGAE. In full, the CDR3 reads CSARERGAEQYF.

By frequency, this clone is medium-sized. The read ends 3 residues before the CDR3 terminus; that terminus is restored from the germline J gene. This sequence joins TRBV6-2 or TRBV6-3 and TRBJ2-7; 8 bases fit TRBD2. Germline V gene sequence: CDR1 MNHEY, CDR2 SVGEGT. The length of the CDR3 is 16 residues. Germline trimming cut 2 bases from V and 1 base from J; bases unmatched to any gene: 7. The covered CDR3 bases are TGTGCCAGCAGTTACCAAGCGGGAGAAGGGTCCTACGAG. Its protein is CASSYQAGEGSYE. The entire CDR3 sequence reads CASSYQAGEGSYEQYF.

Frequency places this clone as medium-sized. The sequenced fragment ends 3 residues before the CDR3 boundary, so the rest is inferred from the germline J gene. The chain carries TRBV14 and TRBJ2-1; 13 bases agree with TRBD2. The ends lost 0 bases at V and 8 bases at J; junction bases unmatched: 4. CDR1 SGHDN and CDR2 FVKESK come from the germline V gene. The CDR3 runs to 16 residues. CDR3 DNA (partial): TGTGCCAGCAGCCAAGATGGGACTAGCGGGAACTATGAG. Encoded protein: CASSQDGTSGNYE. The CDR3 in its entirety is CASSQDGTSGNYEQFF.

Concerning this clone: The CDR3 goes on 3 residues after the read ends, and that part is filled in from the germline J gene. This chain joins TRBV6-2 or TRBV6-3 and TRBJ1-3; the D is unclear. Trimming took off 0 bases at V and 4 bases at J, with 13 bases between the two ends. This CDR3 has 16 residues. Germline values: CDR1 MNHEY, CDR2 SVGEGT. The part of the CDR3 DNA that was read is TGTGCCAGCAGTTACTCCCCGACAATTCACGGAAACACC. Translating gives CASSYSPTIHGNT. The entire CDR3 protein is CASSYSPTIHGNTIYF.

This clone is labeled medium-sized (0.01 to 0.1%) based on frequency. The DNA ends 3 residues before the CDR3 does, and the rest of the CDR3 is filled in from the germline J gene. The chain has TRBV5-1 and TRBJ2-5; 8 bases map to TRBD1. Per germline, CDR1 SGHRS and CDR2 YFSETQ. With 1 base clipped from V and 4 bases from J, the junction kept 6 bases outside the gene matches. There are 15 residues in the CDR3. CDR3 region: CASSLRQGRRETQYF. Partial CDR3 DNA: TGCGCCAGCAGCTTGAGACAGGGGAGGCGAGAGACC.

Judged by frequency, this clone is medium-sized. The read ends 3 residues shy of where the CDR3 ends; the end is completed using the germline J gene. The V and J genes are TRBV4-1 and TRBJ1-1, with D uncertain. The V and J ends lost 2 bases and 1 base respectively, with 17 bases between them. The CDR3 covers 17 residues. CDR1 is MGHRA, CDR2 YSYEKL, per germline. The CDR3 is CASSQPVTAGTNTEAFF. The sequenced CDR3 bases are TGCGCCAGCAGCCAACCCGTTACGGCAGGAACGAACACTGAA.

In regard to this clone: Read sequence stops 3 residues before the CDR3 end, and the germline J gene provides the missing end. The chain is built from TRBV20-1 and TRBJ1-1, with D maybe TRBD1 (5 bases). This CDR3 is built from 16 residues. Germline CDR1 and CDR2: DFQATT and SNEGSKA (reference sequence). Incomplete CDR3 DNA: TGCAGTGCTAGAGATTGGGGGACTAGCGGGAGCAATGAG. Its protein is CSARDWGTSGSNE. The whole CDR3 protein reads CSARDWGTSGSNEAFF.

This clone is labeled medium-sized based on frequency. The CDR3 end is not reached by the read, which stops 3 residues before it; the germline J gene fills it in. The chain uses TRBV6-2 or TRBV6-3 and TRBJ2-2; 10 positions match TRBD2. The V segment lost 6 bases and the J segment 6 bases; nucleotides outside the gene matches: 4. Germline loops: CDR1 MNHEY, CDR2 SVGEGT. This CDR3 has 14 amino acids. The sequenced part of the CDR3 DNA is TGTGCCAGCAGGACTAGCGGGTCGGCCGGGGAG. Its translation: CASRTSGSAGE. The complete CDR3 protein is CASRTSGSAGELFF.